The 27 T cell receptor beta chains in this list originate from one sample, sequenced in a study of blood T cell repertoires in COVID-19. Repertoires were generated with immunoSEQ multiplex PCR, while TCRdb's copy carries only in-frame clones and drops some. The profile shows approximately 250,000 clones, around 93% of them singletons. The sequenced material came from PBMCs or T cells enriched from blood (not recorded which). These receptors were collected from a man between 40 and 49 years old who had been exposed to COVID-19.

The chain combines TRBV9 with TRBJ2-5, with 14 nucleotides matching TRBD2. Germline CDR1 is SGDLS and CDR2 is YYNGEE. With V trimmed by 3 bases and J by 4 bases, 2 bases remained unmatched. The CDR3 contains 15 residues. CDR3 protein: CASSAGTSGRETQYF. The CDR3 bases are TGTGCCAGCAGCGCCGGGACTAGCGGGAGAGAGACCCAGTACTTC.

This clone appeared a few times. This chain connects TRBV19 to TRBJ1-1, with TRBD1 identical over 7 bases. Germline values: CDR1 LNHDA, CDR2 SQIVND (reference sequence). The CDR3 totals 15 residues. J gave up 4 bases and V 5 bases, and 10 bases lay outside the gene matches. In DNA form, the CDR3 reads TGTGCCAGTAGTGAAAGAGGGACAGCTTTCACTGAAGCTTTCTTT. It yields the protein CASSERGTAFTEAFF.

This clone occurred once. V usage is TRBV7-2 and J usage is TRBJ2-5, with 8 positions matching TRBD2. Germline values: CDR1 SGHTA, CDR2 FQGNSA. V lost 5 bases and J lost 4; bases outside the gene matches: 6. CDR3 length: 14 amino acids. The CDR3, as DNA: TGTGCCAGCAGCCAGGGGCTAGCGGGAGAGACCCAGTACTTC. This encodes CASSQGLAGETQYF.

The chain joins TRBV28 to TRBJ2-7; D possibly corresponds to TRBD1 (5 bases). Germline lookup yields CDR1 MDHEN and CDR2 SYDVKM. The ends were cut back, 6 bases at V and 3 bases at J, with 9 bases in the middle. CDR3 size: 12 residues. As DNA, the CDR3 is TGTGCCAGCAGGGAAGGGGTCTACGAGCAGTACTTC. Translation: CASREGVYEQYF.

The V and J genes are TRBV24-1 and TRBJ2-5; 7 nucleotides agree with TRBD1. Germline CDR1 reads KGHDR; CDR2 reads SFDVKD. The CDR3 is 15 residues long. The ends lost 10 bases at V and 5 bases at J; junction bases unmatched: 15. CDR3 DNA sequence: TGTGCCACGGGCCGGGCAGGGGGTAGTTTTGAGACCCAGTACTTC. This sequence encodes CATGRAGGSFETQYF.

V usage is TRBV27 and J usage is TRBJ1-1; D gene uncertain. From germline, CDR1 is MNHEY and CDR2 SMNVEV (reference sequence). The CDR3 has 13 amino acids. Trimming removed 3 bases at V and 5 bases at J, with 10 bases between. In DNA, the CDR3 is TGTGCCAGCAGTTTCCGTGCAGTTACTGAAGCTTTCTTT. As protein: CASSFRAVTEAFF.

The chain links TRBV4-3 to TRBJ1-4, with 8 bases matching TRBD1. CDR3 size: 15 residues. Germline V CDR1 and CDR2: LGHNA, YSLEER. Losses at the gene ends were 0 bases for V and 6 bases for J; bases not matched to a gene: 3. In DNA form, the CDR3 reads TGCGCCAGCAGCCAAGAACAGGGGGAGGATGAAAAACTGTTTTTT. Translation gives CASSQEQGEDEKLFF.

The CDR3 region is CASSQDRGTGELFF. Written as DNA, the CDR3 is TGTGCCAGCAGCCAGGACAGGGGCACCGGGGAGCTGTTTTTT. The chain recombines TRBV3-1 (or the pseudogene TRBV3-2) with TRBJ2-2; 9 bases line up with TRBD1. Germline values: CDR1 LGHDT, CDR2 YNNKEL (reference sequence). This CDR3 has 14 residues. Trimming removed 3 bases from V and 4 bases from J; junction bases left unmatched: 0.

The chain is built from TRBV11-3 and TRBJ2-2; no definite D call. Germline V gene lookup returns CDR1 SGHNT and CDR2 YENEEA. Trimming removed 5 bases from V and 0 bases from J, with 13 bases in between. The CDR3 length is 16 residues. The CDR3: CASSPRTGPNTGELFF. CDR3 DNA sequence: TGTGCCAGCAGCCCACGCACGGGTCCGAACACCGGGGAGCTGTTTTTT.

The chain employs TRBV7-7 and TRBJ2-5, with D possibly being TRBD1 (5 bases). The V end was cut by 4 bases, the J end by 2 bases, with 8 bases between. Germline assignment: CDR1 SSHAT and CDR2 FNYEAQ (reference sequence). This CDR3 spans 13 amino acids. Written as DNA, the CDR3 is TGTGCCAGCAGCTCCGACAGACAAGAGACCCAGTACTTC. Residues: CASSSDRQETQYF.

This clone occurred once. The genes are TRBV19 and TRBJ2-7; D is ambiguous. V dropped 4 bases and J dropped 1 base, with 11 bases sitting between them. The CDR3 is made up of 14 amino acids. The germline V gene has CDR1 LNHDA and CDR2 SQIVND (reference sequence). As DNA, the CDR3 is TGTGCCAGTAGTAGACAACAAGGATCCTACGAGCAGTACTTC. Its protein product is CASSRQQGSYEQYF.

V gene TRBV5-5 combines with J gene TRBJ2-1; 8 bases align to TRBD2. Germline V gene data show CDR1 as SGHKS and CDR2 as YYEKEE (reference sequence). There are 16 residues in the CDR3. Trimming removed 0 bases from V and 5 bases from J; junction bases left unmatched: 7. The CDR3 here is CASSLGPAGANNEQFF. The CDR3 DNA reads TGTGCCAGCAGCTTGGGTCCAGCGGGAGCTAACAATGAGCAGTTCTTC.

In DNA form, the CDR3 reads TGTGCCAGTAGTATCCCGAGGGCCCCTGAAGCTTTCTTT. Translation: CASSIPRAPEAFF. This chain connects TRBV19 to TRBJ1-1, with D hard to call. From germline, CDR1 is LNHDA and CDR2 SQIVND (reference sequence). The length of the CDR3 is 13 residues. Trimming took off 3 bases at V and 6 bases at J, with 11 bases between the two ends.

The J gene is TRBJ2-5, the V gene TRBV4-1; 10 positions agree with TRBD2. CDR3 length: 16 amino acids. The J segment lost 5 bases and the V segment lost 0 bases, leaving 6 bases of the junction unmatched. CDR1 and CDR2 (germline): MGHRA, YSYEKL. The CDR3 DNA reads as TGCGCCAGCAGCCAAGATCGTAGTAGCGGGAGGGAGACCCAGTACTTC. Its protein is CASSQDRSSGRETQYF.

The CDR3 bases are TGCGCCAGCAGCATGGGGGTAGCGGGAGGCACAGATACGCAGTATTTT. The encoded protein is CASSMGVAGGTDTQYF. The chain carries TRBV5-1 and TRBJ2-3; 9 nucleotides line up with TRBD2. Germline CDR1 is SGHRS and CDR2 is YFSETQ. J was trimmed by 1 base and V by 4 bases; bases with no gene match: 7. The CDR3 runs to 16 residues. Full variable domain (missing parts from reference TRBV5-1 and TRBJ2-3): KAGVTQTPRYLIKTRGQQVTLSCSPISGHRSVSWYQQTPGQGLQFLFEYFSETQRNKGNFPGRFSGRQFSNSRSEMNVSTLELGDSALYLCASSMGVAGGTDTQYFGPGTRLTVL.

The chain employs TRBV6-6 and TRBJ1-5, with a tentative D call TRBD1 (5 bases). The CDR3 runs to 13 residues. Germline V gene data show CDR1 as MNHNY and CDR2 as SVGAGI (reference sequence). Trimming shortened V by 2 bases and J by 5 bases, and 7 bases separated the two germline ends. The CDR3 protein is CASSYGADQPQHF. The CDR3 DNA reads TGTGCCAGCAGTTACGGGGCGGATCAGCCCCAGCATTTT.

This clone was picked up one time. The V and J genes are TRBV11-2 and TRBJ1-2; a possible D gene is TRBD1 (6 bases). Germline V CDR1 and CDR2: SGHAT, FQNNGV. Between the trimmed V and J ends, which lost 5 bases and 6 bases, there was a span of 19 bases. The CDR3 consists of 15 residues. CDR3 nucleotides: TGTGCCAGCAGCCCTGGACAGACACGGTCAGATGGCTACACCTTC. Amino acid sequence: CASSPGQTRSDGYTF.

The chain couples TRBV5-1 to TRBJ2-5, with TRBD2 matching over 14 bases. The trim removed 3 bases at V and 3 bases at J, leaving 4 bases unmatched. The CDR3 length is 16 residues. The V gene's germline CDR1 is SGHRS and CDR2 YFSETQ. Written as DNA, the CDR3 is TGCGCCAGCAGCTACCGGGGACTAGCGGGAGAAGAGACCCAGTACTTC. This gives the protein CASSYRGLAGEETQYF.

The chain joins TRBV27 to TRBJ1-2, with TRBD1 matching 9 bases. In germline, CDR1 is MNHEY, CDR2 SMNVEV (reference sequence). Trimming took 6 bases from V and 8 from J; bases not matched to a gene: 7. CDR3 length: 13 residues. Written as DNA, the CDR3 is TGTGCCAGCAGGAGGGACAGGGCAGGGGGCTACACCTTC. This codes for CASRRDRAGGYTF.

The chain recombines TRBV19 with TRBJ1-2, with a possible D match to TRBD1 (5 bases). V lost 1 base, J lost 8 bases, and 17 bases lay in between. CDR1 and CDR2 (germline): LNHDA, SQIVND (reference sequence). The CDR3 runs 15 residues. In DNA form, the CDR3 reads TGTGCCAGTAGTATAGTCCCGGGACTACGTCAAGGCTACACCTTC. As protein: CASSIVPGLRQGYTF.

The V gene is TRBV5-1, the J gene TRBJ1-1; D perhaps matches TRBD1 (5 bases). With 5 bases removed from V and 1 base from J, the gap between germline ends came to 9 bases. CDR1 is SGHRS, CDR2 YFSETQ, per germline. This CDR3 region has 13 residues. As DNA, the CDR3 is TGCGCCAGCAGTACAGGATCGAACACTGAAGCTTTCTTT. Translation: CASSTGSNTEAFF.

The chain recombines TRBV3-1 (or the pseudogene TRBV3-2) with TRBJ2-3; maybe TRBD2 (5 bases). This CDR3 is 15 amino acids long. Trimming took 3 bases from V and 0 from J, leaving 10 bases between them. In germline, CDR1 is LGHDT, CDR2 YNNKEL (reference sequence). The CDR3 region is CASSQEAESTDTQYF. DNA of the CDR3: TGTGCCAGCAGCCAGGAAGCGGAAAGCACAGATACGCAGTATTTT.

CDR3 amino acids: CASSQEEWRVNEQFF. CDR3 nucleotides: TGTGCCAGCAGCCAAGAAGAGTGGCGGGTGAATGAGCAGTTCTTC. The chain is built from TRBV3-1 (or the pseudogene TRBV3-2) and TRBJ2-1; D is perhaps TRBD2 (5 bases). This CDR3 has 15 amino acids. Germline loops: CDR1 LGHDT, CDR2 YNNKEL (reference sequence). V was shortened by 0 bases and J by 7 bases, with 13 bases between the two germline ends.

The genes are TRBV28 and TRBJ1-2; TRBD1 matches 12 bases. Germline CDR1 and CDR2: MDHEN and SYDVKM. J gave up 4 bases and V 5 bases, and 5 bases lay outside the gene matches. This CDR3 spans 15 amino acids. CDR3 bases: TGTGCCAGCAGTAAGGGACAGGGGGCCGGCTATGGCTACACCTTC. It translates to CASSKGQGAGYGYTF.

The chain recombines TRBV13 with TRBJ1-1; 8 positions agree with TRBD1. The CDR3 loop spans 16 amino acids. The trim removed 4 bases at V and 0 bases at J, leaving 7 bases unmatched. Germline assignment: CDR1 PRHDT and CDR2 FYEKMQ (reference sequence). The CDR3 loop is CASSYQGQELNTEAFF. In nucleotides, the CDR3 is TGTGCCAGCAGCTACCAGGGACAGGAATTGAACACTGAAGCTTTCTTT.

The chain is built from TRBV7-9 and TRBJ2-2; D possibly corresponds to TRBD1 (6 bases). V lost 4 bases and J lost 1, with 10 bases in between. This CDR3 spans 15 amino acids. CDR1 and CDR2 (germline): SEHNR, FQNEAQ (reference sequence). In DNA form, the CDR3 reads TGTGCCAGCAGCTCACCGGGACAGAACACCGGGGAGCTGTTTTTT. This translates into CASSSPGQNTGELFF.

The V call is TRBV7-9, the J call TRBJ2-1; 9 bases match TRBD2. The V and J ends lost 6 bases and 3 bases, in that order; junction bases with no gene match: 6. There are 15 residues in the CDR3. Germline V gene lookup returns CDR1 SEHNR and CDR2 FQNEAQ (reference sequence). The CDR3: CASSRSGRNYNEQFF. The DNA for the CDR3 is TGTGCCAGCAGTCGTAGCGGGAGAAACTACAATGAGCAGTTCTTC.